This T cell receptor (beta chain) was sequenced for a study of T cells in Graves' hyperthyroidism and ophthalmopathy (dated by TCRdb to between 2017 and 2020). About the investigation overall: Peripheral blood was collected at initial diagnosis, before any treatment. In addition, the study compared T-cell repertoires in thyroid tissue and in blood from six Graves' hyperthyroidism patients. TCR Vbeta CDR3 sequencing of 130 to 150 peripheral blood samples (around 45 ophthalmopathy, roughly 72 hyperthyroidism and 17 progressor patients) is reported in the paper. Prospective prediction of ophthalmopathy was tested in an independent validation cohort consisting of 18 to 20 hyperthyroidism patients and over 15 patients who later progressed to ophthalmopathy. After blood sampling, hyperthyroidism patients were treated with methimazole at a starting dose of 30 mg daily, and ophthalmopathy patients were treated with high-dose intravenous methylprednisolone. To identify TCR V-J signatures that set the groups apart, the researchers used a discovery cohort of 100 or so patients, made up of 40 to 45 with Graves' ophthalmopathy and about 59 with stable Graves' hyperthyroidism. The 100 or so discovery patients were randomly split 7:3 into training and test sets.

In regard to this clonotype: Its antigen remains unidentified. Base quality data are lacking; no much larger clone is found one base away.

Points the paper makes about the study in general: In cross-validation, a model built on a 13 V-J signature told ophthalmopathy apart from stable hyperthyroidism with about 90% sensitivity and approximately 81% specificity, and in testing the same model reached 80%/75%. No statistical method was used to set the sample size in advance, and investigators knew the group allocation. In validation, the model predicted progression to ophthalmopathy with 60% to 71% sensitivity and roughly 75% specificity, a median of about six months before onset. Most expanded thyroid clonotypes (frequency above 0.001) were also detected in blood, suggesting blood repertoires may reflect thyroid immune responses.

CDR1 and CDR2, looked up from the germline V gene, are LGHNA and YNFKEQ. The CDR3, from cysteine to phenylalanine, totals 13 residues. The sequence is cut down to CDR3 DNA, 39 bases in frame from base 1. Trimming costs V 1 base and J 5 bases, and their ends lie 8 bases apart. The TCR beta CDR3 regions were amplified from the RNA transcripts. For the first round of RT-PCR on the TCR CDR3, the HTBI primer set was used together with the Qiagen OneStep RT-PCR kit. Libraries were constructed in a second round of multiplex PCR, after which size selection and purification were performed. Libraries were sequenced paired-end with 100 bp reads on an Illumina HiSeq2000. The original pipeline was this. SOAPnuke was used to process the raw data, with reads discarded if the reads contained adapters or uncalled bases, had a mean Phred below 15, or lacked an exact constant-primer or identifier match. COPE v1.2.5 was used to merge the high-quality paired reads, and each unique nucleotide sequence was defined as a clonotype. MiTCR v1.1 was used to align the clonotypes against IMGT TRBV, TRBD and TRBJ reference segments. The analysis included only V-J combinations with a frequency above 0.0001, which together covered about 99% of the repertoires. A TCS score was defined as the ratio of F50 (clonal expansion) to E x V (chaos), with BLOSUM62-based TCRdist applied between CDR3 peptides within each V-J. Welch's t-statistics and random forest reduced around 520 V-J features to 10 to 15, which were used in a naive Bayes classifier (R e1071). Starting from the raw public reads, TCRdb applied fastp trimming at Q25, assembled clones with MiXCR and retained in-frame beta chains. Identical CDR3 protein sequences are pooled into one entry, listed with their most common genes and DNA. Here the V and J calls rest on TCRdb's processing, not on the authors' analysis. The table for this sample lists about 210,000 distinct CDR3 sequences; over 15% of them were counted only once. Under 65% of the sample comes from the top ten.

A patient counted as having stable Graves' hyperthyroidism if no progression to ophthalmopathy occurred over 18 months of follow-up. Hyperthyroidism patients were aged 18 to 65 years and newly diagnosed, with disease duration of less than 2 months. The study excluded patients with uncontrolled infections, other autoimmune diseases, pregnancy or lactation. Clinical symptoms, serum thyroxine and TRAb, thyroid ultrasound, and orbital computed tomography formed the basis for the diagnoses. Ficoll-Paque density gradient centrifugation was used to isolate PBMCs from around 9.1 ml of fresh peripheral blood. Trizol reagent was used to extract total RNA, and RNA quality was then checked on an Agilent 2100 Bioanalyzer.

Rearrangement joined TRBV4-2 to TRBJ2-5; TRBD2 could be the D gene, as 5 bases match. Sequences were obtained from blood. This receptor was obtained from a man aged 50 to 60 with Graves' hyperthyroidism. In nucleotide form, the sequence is TGTGCCAGCAGCCAAGGGTTAGCGGAGACCCAGTACTTC. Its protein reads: CASSQGLAETQYF.